These T cell receptor beta chains were read from a single sample in a study of blood T cell repertoires in COVID-19. Produced via immunoSEQ multiplex PCR; TCRdb's table is partial and in-frame only. The top ten clones hold more than 9.5% of a sample with about 290,000 clones, just under 90% of them seen once. The material sequenced was peripheral blood. Receptor source: a woman under 40 with COVID-19, enrolled during active disease. Each CDR3 is given with its conserved first and last residue. The order of the fields is D gene, V gene, clone size, J gene, CDR3 DNA, CDR3 protein. A D gene is named only where the DNA matches it firmly. Expanded clones are given a class, and other clones once, few, many or no size at all.

d_call: .
v_call: TRBV30
clone_size: .
j_call: TRBJ1-5
cdr3_nt: TGTGCCTGGAGCCGAATCAGGAATCAGCCCCAGCATTTT
cdr3_aa: CAWSRIRNQPQHF

d_call: .
v_call: TRBV7-6
clone_size: .
j_call: TRBJ2-7
cdr3_nt: TGTGCCAGCACCCTGGGTGTGTGGGACTCCGTATCCTCCTACGAGCAGTACTTC
cdr3_aa: CASTLGVWDSVSSYEQYF

d_call: TRBD1
v_call: TRBV27
clone_size: .
j_call: TRBJ1-1
cdr3_nt: TGTGCCAGCAGTTTAATCCCGGGACAGTACACTGAAGCTTTCTTT
cdr3_aa: CASSLIPGQYTEAFF

d_call: TRBD2
v_call: TRBV7-9
clone_size: .
j_call: TRBJ2-5
cdr3_nt: TGTGCCAGCAGCTTTAGACTAGCGGGCAGGTACCAAGAGACCCAGTACTTC
cdr3_aa: CASSFRLAGRYQETQYF

d_call: TRBD2
v_call: TRBV3-1/TRBV3-2
clone_size: .
j_call: TRBJ2-5
cdr3_nt: TGTGCCAGCAGCCAATCAAACGGGTTCGGGGGGGCCGCTGAGACCCAGTACTTC
cdr3_aa: CASSQSNGFGGAAETQYF

d_call: .
v_call: TRBV12-5
clone_size: .
j_call: TRBJ2-2
cdr3_nt: TGTGCTAGTGGTTTAAGTGTTAGCGGGGAGCTGTTTTTT
cdr3_aa: CASGLSVSGELFF

d_call: .
v_call: TRBV30
clone_size: .
j_call: TRBJ1-2
cdr3_nt: TGTGCCTGGAACCGGCCGGGTTCCCCTCTCTTC
cdr3_aa: CAWNRPGSPLF

d_call: .
v_call: TRBV24-1
clone_size: once
j_call: TRBJ1-6
cdr3_nt: TGTGCCACCAAGACAGGATCTTCACCCCTCCACTTT
cdr3_aa: CATKTGSSPLHF

d_call: TRBD1
v_call: TRBV13
clone_size: .
j_call: TRBJ2-3
cdr3_nt: TGTGCCAGCAGCGCAACAGGGGGCTTCACAGATACGCAGTATTTT
cdr3_aa: CASSATGGFTDTQYF

d_call: .
v_call: TRBV28
clone_size: .
j_call: TRBJ1-3
cdr3_nt: TGTGCCAGCAAGCACAGTATCCCCATATATTTT
cdr3_aa: CASKHSIPIYF

d_call: .
v_call: TRBV10-2
clone_size: .
j_call: TRBJ1-2
cdr3_nt: TGCGCCAGCAGTGAGGAGGCAGACTATGGCTACACCTTC
cdr3_aa: CASSEEADYGYTF

d_call: TRBD1
v_call: TRBV5-6
clone_size: few
j_call: TRBJ1-2
cdr3_nt: TGTGCCAGCAGCCTAACAGGGGATAACCTCTATGGCTACACCTTC
cdr3_aa: CASSLTGDNLYGYTF

d_call: .
v_call: TRBV5-6
clone_size: few
j_call: TRBJ2-7
cdr3_nt: TGTGCCAGCAGCACTTGGGACCTCAGGGGGGTGCAGTACTTC
cdr3_aa: CASSTWDLRGVQYF

d_call: .
v_call: TRBV7-2
clone_size: .
j_call: TRBJ2-2
cdr3_nt: TGTGCCAGCAGTCCTACTAGGGCGAACACCGGGGAGCTGTTTTTT
cdr3_aa: CASSPTRANTGELFF

d_call: TRBD2
v_call: TRBV6-6
clone_size: .
j_call: TRBJ2-1
cdr3_nt: TGTGCCAGCAGACACCTCAGCGGGGGGGCCGAAAATGAGCAGTTCTTC
cdr3_aa: CASRHLSGGAENEQFF

d_call: TRBD2
v_call: TRBV29-1
clone_size: .
j_call: TRBJ2-3
cdr3_nt: TGCAGCGTTATTGACGGGGGGGCCCGTGATACGCAGTATTTT
cdr3_aa: CSVIDGGARDTQYF

d_call: .
v_call: TRBV4-1
clone_size: .
j_call: TRBJ2-1
cdr3_nt: TGCGCCAGCAGCCAAGTTCTTTCTCCGCAGTTCTTC
cdr3_aa: CASSQVLSPQFF

d_call: .
v_call: TRBV5-6
clone_size: .
j_call: TRBJ1-5
cdr3_nt: TGTGCCAGCAGCCGAAGGGGGAATCAGCCCCAGCATTTT
cdr3_aa: CASSRRGNQPQHF

d_call: TRBD2
v_call: TRBV6-1
clone_size: .
j_call: TRBJ2-7
cdr3_nt: TGTGCCAGCAGTGAAGGGGGAGGGACCTACGAGCAGTACTTC
cdr3_aa: CASSEGGGTYEQYF

d_call: TRBD1
v_call: TRBV11-1
clone_size: .
j_call: TRBJ1-6
cdr3_nt: TGTGCCAGCAGCTACTCCGGGACAGGAGCTCATTCGCCCCTCCACTTT
cdr3_aa: CASSYSGTGAHSPLHF

d_call: TRBD2
v_call: TRBV14
clone_size: .
j_call: TRBJ2-5
cdr3_nt: TGTGCCAGCAGCTGGGACTACCCGCAAGAGACCCAGTACTTC
cdr3_aa: CASSWDYPQETQYF

d_call: .
v_call: TRBV16
clone_size: .
j_call: TRBJ2-7
cdr3_nt: TGTGCCAGCAGCCAATCGGTACGACAGCGTTACGAGCAGTACTTC
cdr3_aa: CASSQSVRQRYEQYF

d_call: TRBD2
v_call: TRBV6-5
clone_size: .
j_call: TRBJ2-2
cdr3_nt: TGTGCCATGCGGGGGAATTCGGGCACCGGGGAGCTGTTTTTT
cdr3_aa: CAMRGNSGTGELFF

d_call: .
v_call: TRBV5-1
clone_size: .
j_call: TRBJ1-4
cdr3_nt: TGCGCCAGCAGCAGTGACAGATCTAATGAAAAACTGTTTTTT
cdr3_aa: CASSSDRSNEKLFF

d_call: TRBD1
v_call: TRBV30
clone_size: once
j_call: TRBJ1-1
cdr3_nt: TGTGCCTGGGCGACAGGGGTCGGCACTGAAGCTTTCTTT
cdr3_aa: CAWATGVGTEAFF

d_call: TRBD1
v_call: TRBV5-1
clone_size: .
j_call: TRBJ1-5
cdr3_nt: TGCGCCAGCAGCTCGGAACAGGGGGGTAGAAGGCAGCCCCAGCATTTT
cdr3_aa: CASSSEQGGRRQPQHF

d_call: TRBD1
v_call: TRBV19
clone_size: .
j_call: TRBJ1-1
cdr3_nt: TGTGCCAGTAAGGGACAGGGTGTGTCTGAAGCTTTCTTT
cdr3_aa: CASKGQGVSEAFF

d_call: TRBD1
v_call: TRBV10-2
clone_size: .
j_call: TRBJ1-4
cdr3_nt: TGCGCCAGCACTCCAGGGGGAGAAAAACTGTTTTTT
cdr3_aa: CASTPGGEKLFF

d_call: .
v_call: TRBV28
clone_size: .
j_call: TRBJ1-2
cdr3_nt: TGTGCCAGCAGTTTTGGGGGGGGCGCTAAAGGCTACACCTTC
cdr3_aa: CASSFGGGAKGYTF

d_call: TRBD1
v_call: TRBV5-1
clone_size: .
j_call: TRBJ1-3
cdr3_nt: TGCGCCAGCAGCCCAGGGGGATCTGGAAACACCATATATTTT
cdr3_aa: CASSPGGSGNTIYF

d_call: .
v_call: TRBV6-1
clone_size: .
j_call: TRBJ1-4
cdr3_nt: TGTGCCAGCAGTGAATTAGGAGGGAATGAAAAACTGTTTTTT
cdr3_aa: CASSELGGNEKLFF

d_call: TRBD2
v_call: TRBV19
clone_size: .
j_call: TRBJ2-7
cdr3_nt: TGTGCCAGTAGTATGAAGACTAGCGGGGCATTCGAGCAGTACTTC
cdr3_aa: CASSMKTSGAFEQYF

d_call: .
v_call: TRBV14
clone_size: .
j_call: TRBJ1-1
cdr3_nt: TGTGCCAGCAGCCATTGGGAGCAGGACACTGAAGCTTTCTTT
cdr3_aa: CASSHWEQDTEAFF

d_call: .
v_call: TRBV7-6
clone_size: .
j_call: TRBJ2-2
cdr3_nt: TGTGCCAGCAGCTTCTCTAGTTTGAGCGGGGAGCTGTTTTTT
cdr3_aa: CASSFSSLSGELFF

d_call: TRBD1
v_call: TRBV19
clone_size: once
j_call: TRBJ1-2
cdr3_nt: TGTGCCAGTAGTCCAGGGACAGGGACCAACTATGGCTACACCTTC
cdr3_aa: CASSPGTGTNYGYTF

d_call: .
v_call: TRBV18
clone_size: once
j_call: TRBJ1-1
cdr3_nt: TGTGCCAGCTCACCACTCTCGGGAACGAACACTGAAGCTTTCTTT
cdr3_aa: CASSPLSGTNTEAFF

d_call: .
v_call: TRBV2
clone_size: .
j_call: TRBJ1-6
cdr3_nt: TGTGCCAGCACGCTAGGGGGAAGAAATTCACCCCTCCACTTT
cdr3_aa: CASTLGGRNSPLHF

d_call: TRBD1
v_call: TRBV7-9
clone_size: .
j_call: TRBJ2-7
cdr3_nt: TGTGCCAGCAGCGCCCGGGACAGGCCTTCTGACGAGCAGTACTTC
cdr3_aa: CASSARDRPSDEQYF

d_call: .
v_call: TRBV2
clone_size: .
j_call: TRBJ1-1
cdr3_nt: TGTGCCAGCAGTGAAGAGGGAGGGGGGTTGGAAGCTTTCTTT
cdr3_aa: CASSEEGGGLEAFF

d_call: TRBD1
v_call: TRBV27
clone_size: .
j_call: TRBJ1-4
cdr3_nt: TGTGCCAGCAGGCGACAGGGGGCGATGAATGAAAAACTGTTTTTT
cdr3_aa: CASRRQGAMNEKLFF

d_call: TRBD1
v_call: TRBV4-1
clone_size: .
j_call: TRBJ1-1
cdr3_nt: TGCGCCAGCAGTTTAGCCGGACAGGGGCATCCGAACACTGAAGCTTTCTTT
cdr3_aa: CASSLAGQGHPNTEAFF

d_call: TRBD2
v_call: TRBV7-9
clone_size: once
j_call: TRBJ2-7
cdr3_nt: TGTGCCAGCAGCTTAAGTGAGTCTAGCGGGGGGCCCTACGAGCAGTACTTC
cdr3_aa: CASSLSESSGGPYEQYF

d_call: TRBD1
v_call: TRBV29-1
clone_size: .
j_call: TRBJ1-2
cdr3_nt: TGCAGCGTTGCCGTCTCCACAGGGACAGGGCGTGCTGGCTACACCTTC
cdr3_aa: CSVAVSTGTGRAGYTF

d_call: TRBD1
v_call: TRBV11-3
clone_size: .
j_call: TRBJ2-1
cdr3_nt: TGTGCCAGCAGCAGCCGGGACAGGGGCAATGAGCAGTTCTTC
cdr3_aa: CASSSRDRGNEQFF